Below are 21 T cell receptor beta chains sequenced from a single sample in a study of T cell clonality in common variable immunodeficiency. The data were produced by immunoSEQ multiplex PCR, yet TCRdb's version contains in-frame clones alone and is incomplete. The sample contains about 52,000 clones, none of them singletons. Sequencing was done on a sample of peripheral blood mononuclear cells. These receptors were collected from a person between 18 and 75 years old in good health.

This clone was counted ten times or more. The read halts 3 residues ahead of the CDR3 end, with the missing end drawn from the germline J gene. The rearrangement links TRBV2 to TRBJ2-3; maybe TRBD1 (5 bases). Looked up from germline, CDR1 is SNHLY and CDR2 is FYNNEI. V was trimmed by 1 base and J by 4 bases, leaving 15 bases between them. This CDR3 comprises 16 residues. Partial CDR3 DNA: TGTGCCAGCAGTGAAGATAGGGGCGTCCCCCCAGATACG. It translates to CASSEDRGVPPDT. The full CDR3 is CASSEDRGVPPDTQYF.

The sample holds a few counts of this clone. CDR3 loop: CASSPGSRRQPEAFF. The part of the CDR3 DNA that was read is TGTGCCAGCAGCCCGGGGAGCCGCCGGCAGCCTGAA. The chain couples TRBV11-2 to TRBJ1-1, with D unresolved. The read ends 3 residues before the CDR3 terminus; that terminus is restored from the germline J gene. Trimming removed 5 bases from V and 6 bases from J, with 19 bases in between. The V gene's germline CDR1 is SGHAT and CDR2 FQNNGV. The CDR3 length is 15 residues.

This clone was picked up a small number of times. The CDR3 extends 3 residues past the end of the read, so its final part is completed from the germline J gene. The rearrangement joins TRBV19 to TRBJ1-3; 7 bases match TRBD1. CDR3 length equals 15 residues. CDR1 is LNHDA, CDR2 SQIVND, per germline (reference sequence). J lost 0 bases, V lost 6 bases, and 5 bases had no gene match. The DNA read from the CDR3 is TGTGCCAGTAGACCAGGGACAGTCTCTGGAAACACC. It is translated as CASRPGTVSGNT. In full, the CDR3 is CASRPGTVSGNTIYF.

This clone was counted ten times or more. The read terminates 3 residues before the CDR3 end, so the remaining end is supplied by the germline J gene. The chain is built from TRBV7-9 and TRBJ1-2; no reliable D call. CDR1 SEHNR and CDR2 FQNEAQ come from the germline V gene (reference sequence). This CDR3 is 15 amino acids long. Trimming removed 1 base at V and 6 bases at J, with 15 bases between. CDR3 loop: CASSLVQGLMDGYTF. The covered CDR3 bases are TGTGCCAGCAGCTTAGTCCAAGGACTAATGGATGGC. Complete variable domain (other parts from reference TRBV7-9 and TRBJ1-2): DTGVSQNPRHKITKRGQNVTFRCDPISEHNRLYWYRQTLGQGPEFLTYFQNEAQLEKSRLLSDRFSAERPKGSFSTLEIQRTEQGDSAMYLCASSLVQGLMDGYTFGSGTRLTVV.

This clone occurred many times. The chain's CDR3 is CASSRDGLAYNEQFF. The covered CDR3 bases are TGTGCCAGCAGCCGAGACGGACTAGCTTACAATGAG. The chain joins TRBV7-9 to TRBJ2-1; 8 bases agree with TRBD2. The DNA ends 3 residues before the CDR3 does, and the rest of the CDR3 is filled in from the germline J gene. The germline gives CDR1 SEHNR, CDR2 FQNEAQ (reference sequence). Trimming cost V 5 bases and J 4 bases; bases outside gene matches: 7. The CDR3 totals 15 residues.

This clone was seen ten or more times. Read data end 3 residues before the CDR3 end; the end is taken from the germline J gene. The chain couples TRBV2 to TRBJ2-3; perhaps TRBD1 as D (6 bases). CDR1 SNHLY and CDR2 FYNNEI come from the germline V gene. This CDR3 is built from 14 residues. V lost 8 bases and J 1 base, leaving 13 bases between the germline ends. The CDR3 here is CASEAQGRTDTQYF. The CDR3 DNA, read in part, is TGTGCCAGCGAAGCACAGGGCCGCACAGATACG.

A note on this clone: A read error may produce the germline difference seen at one junction end. The CDR3 goes on 3 residues after the read ends, and that part is filled in from the germline J gene. This chain connects TRBV18 to TRBJ2-5, with D perhaps matching TRBD1 (5 bases). CDR3 length equals 15 residues. CDR1 is KGHSH, CDR2 LQKENI, per germline. CDR3 sequence reads: CASSSPTVNQETQYF. The covered CDR3 bases are TGTGCCAGCTCATCACCGACAGTGAACCAAGAGACC.

This clone was counted at least ten times. The CDR3 goes on 3 residues after the read ends, and that part is filled in from the germline J gene. This chain connects TRBV20-1 to TRBJ2-3; possible D gene TRBD1, 6 bases. The germline CDR1 and CDR2 sequences are DFQATT and SNEGSKA (reference sequence). This CDR3 is built from 13 residues. V lost 1 base to trimming and J lost 5 bases, with 10 bases between them. The sequenced CDR3 bases are TGCAGTGCTAGAGGTGAAGGGGGAGATACG. This gives the protein CSARGEGGDT. The whole CDR3 sequence is CSARGEGGDTQYF.

This clone has ten or more counts. From the germline J gene comes the end of the CDR3, since the read stops 3 residues before it. This sequence joins TRBV5-6 and TRBJ1-1; D remains ambiguous. The germline CDR1 and CDR2 sequences are SGHDT and YYEEEE. This CDR3 contains 13 residues. Between the trimmed V and J ends, which lost 5 bases and 1 base, there was a span of 9 bases. CDR3 bases read: TGTGCCAGCAGGAAGCCCGCGAACACTGAA. Encoded protein: CASRKPANTE. The whole CDR3 protein reads CASRKPANTEAFF.

A note on this clone: The read terminates 3 residues before the CDR3 end, so the remaining end is supplied by the germline J gene. The chain combines TRBV13 with TRBJ1-1; no firm D call. Per the germline V gene, CDR1 is PRHDT and CDR2 is FYEKMQ (reference sequence). The germline V and J ends were trimmed by 3 bases and 1 base, with 6 bases remaining between them. The CDR3 totals 13 residues. CDR3 residues: CASSFEGNTEAFF. The covered CDR3 bases are TGTGCCAGCAGCTTTGAAGGGAACACTGAA. The full variable domain, in which reference TRBV13 and TRBJ1-1 provide the parts outside the CDR3, is AAGVIQSPRHLIKEKRETATLKCYPIPRHDTVYWYQQGPGQDPQFLISFYEKMQSDKGSIPDRFSAQQFSDYHSELNMSSLELGDSALYFCASSFEGNTEAFFGQGTRLTVV.

This clone occurred many times. The CDR3 goes on 3 residues after the read ends, and that part is filled in from the germline J gene. The chain joins TRBV5-1 to TRBJ2-3; D uncertain. V was clipped by 0 bases and J by 0 bases, with 11 bases between them. The V gene's germline CDR1 is SGHRS and CDR2 YFSETQ. The CDR3 length is 16 residues. CDR3 amino acids: CASSLGTRASTDTQYF. The part of the CDR3 DNA that was read is TGCGCCAGCAGCTTGGGAACTCGTGCGAGCACAGATACG.

This clone was recorded many times. The read is 3 residues too short to cover the CDR3 end, so that end is filled in from the germline J gene. The V and J genes are TRBV7-3 and TRBJ2-3; D ambiguous. Trimming removed 0 bases from V and 4 bases from J, with 8 bases in between. The CDR3 consists of 14 residues. Germline V lookup: CDR1 SGHTA, CDR2 FQGTGA. CDR3 residues: CASSLTSSADTQYF. Incomplete CDR3 DNA: TGTGCCAGCAGCTTAACTAGTAGTGCAGATACG.

This clone was seen repeatedly, ten times or more. Incomplete CDR3 DNA: TGCAGTGCTAGAGTGCCCCCTATCACCTCCTACGAG. It translates to CSARVPPITSYE. In full, the CDR3 is CSARVPPITSYEQYF. This sequence joins TRBV20-1 and TRBJ2-7; D is uncertain. The read terminates 3 residues ahead of where the CDR3 ends, so the germline J gene completes it. Germline V gene data show CDR1 as DFQATT and CDR2 as SNEGSKA (reference sequence). V lost 1 base, J lost 0 bases, and 13 bases lay in between. This CDR3 contains 15 residues.

This clone was observed many times. The read ends 3 residues early relative to the CDR3; the germline J gene fills the gap. The gene calls are TRBV14 and TRBJ2-1; 10 positions match TRBD2. CDR3 length: 15 amino acids. From germline, CDR1 is SGHDN and CDR2 FVKESK. With V trimmed by 4 bases and J by 6 bases, 6 bases remained unmatched. The CDR3 bases that were read are TGTGCCAGCAGCCGCCTAGCGGGAGTTGGCAATGAG. This gives the protein CASSRLAGVGNE. The full CDR3 protein reads CASSRLAGVGNEQFF.

A few counts support this clone. The read gets to within 3 residues of the CDR3 end, and the germline J gene fills in the rest. The rearrangement links TRBV7-2 to TRBJ1-1, with 9 bases lining up with TRBD1. The CDR3 runs to 14 residues. Germline V gene sequence: CDR1 SGHTA, CDR2 FQGNSA. Losses at the gene ends were 5 bases for V and 6 bases for J; bases not matched to a gene: 7. The CDR3 protein is CASSTGGEDPEAFF. The sequenced part of the CDR3 DNA is TGTGCCAGCAGCACAGGGGGCGAAGATCCTGAA. The full variable domain, in which reference TRBV7-2 and TRBJ1-1 provide the parts outside the CDR3, is GAGVSQSPSNKVTEKGKDVELRCDPISGHTALYWYRQSLGQGLEFLIYFQGNSAPDKSGLPSDRFSAERTGGSVSTLTIQRTQQEDSAVYLCASSTGGEDPEAFFGQGTRLTVV.

This clone was recorded many times. The CDR3 is cut off 3 residues early in the read; its end comes from the germline J gene. The chain combines TRBV7-9 with TRBJ2-5; D call uncertain. CDR3 length equals 15 residues. The germline V and J ends were trimmed by 8 bases and 3 bases, with 19 bases remaining between them. Germline lookup yields CDR1 SEHNR and CDR2 FQNEAQ (reference sequence). CDR3 residues: CASASERQVKETQYF. The sequenced CDR3 bases are TGTGCCAGCGCCTCCGAAAGGCAGGTAAAAGAGACC. Full variable domain (remainder filled in from reference TRBV7-9 and TRBJ2-5): DTGVSQNPRHKITKRGQNVTFRCDPISEHNRLYWYRQTLGQGPEFLTYFQNEAQLEKSRLLSDRFSAERPKGSFSTLEIQRTEQGDSAMYLCASASERQVKETQYFGPGTRLLVL.

This clone was seen ten or more times. The junction departs from the called germline gene at one end, perhaps through a read error. The read stops 3 residues short of the end of the CDR3; the missing end is completed from the germline J gene. This chain links TRBV7-3 with TRBJ2-5, with D possibly TRBD2 on 6 matching bases. From germline, CDR1 is SGHTA and CDR2 FQGTGA. The CDR3 totals 15 residues. The CDR3: CASSITGLGGETQYF. The CDR3 bases that were read are TGTGCCAGCAGCATAACGGGACTGGGAGGAGAGACC.

This clone showed up many times. The read comes to an end 3 residues before the CDR3 does, leaving the germline J gene to fill in the end. J is TRBJ2-7 and V is TRBV10-3; 10 nucleotides line up with TRBD1. After removal of 2 bases from V and 2 bases from J, the junction contained 3 bases not matched to a gene. This CDR3 spans 15 amino acids. The germline V gene encodes CDR1 ENHRY and CDR2 SYGVKD. The CDR3 here is CAISERQGATYEQYF. The DNA read from the CDR3 is TGTGCCATCAGTGAGCGACAGGGGGCAACCTACGAG.

The sample holds many counts of this clone. The CDR3 goes on 3 residues after the read ends, and that part is filled in from the germline J gene. The chain links TRBV29-1 to TRBJ2-6, with 8 bases lining up with TRBD1. Germline assignment: CDR1 SQVTM and CDR2 ANQGSEA. The trim removed 5 bases at V and 0 bases at J, leaving 9 bases unmatched. This CDR3 has 17 amino acids. The CDR3 reads CSVTSGTGFSGANVLTF. The sequenced part of the CDR3 DNA is TGCAGCGTTACCTCCGGGACAGGTTTCTCTGGGGCCAACGTC.

In this sample, this clone turned up many times. The sequenced part of the CDR3 DNA is TGTGCCAGCAGCACAACGGGGGGGCCCTGGGGC. This codes for CASSTTGGPWG. The entire CDR3 is CASSTTGGPWGYTF. V and J are TRBV7-2 and TRBJ1-2, with a tentative D call TRBD1 (6 bases). The missing CDR3 end, 3 residues past where the read stops, is filled in from the germline J gene. The CDR3 runs 14 residues. CDR1 is SGHTA and CDR2 is FQGNSA in the germline V gene.

This clone has more than one count but fewer than ten. The missing CDR3 end, 3 residues past where the read stops, is filled in from the germline J gene. The chain carries TRBV20-1 and TRBJ1-5; 7 bases match TRBD1. The CDR3 length is 13 residues. The junction had 3 bases not matched to a gene; V was cut back by 3 bases and J by 4 bases. Germline assignment: CDR1 DFQATT and CDR2 SNEGSKA (reference sequence). The sequenced part of the CDR3 DNA is TGCAGTGCTAGTGAACAGGGGAATCAGCCC. Its translation is CSASEQGNQP. In full, the CDR3 is CSASEQGNQPQHF.